This entry is about one TCR beta chain. This record belongs to a study of PD-L1 blockade in urothelial cancer. The overall study: Males with bladder-origin urothelial cancer made up about 90% of the roughly 29 patients. Per blood sample, T cells had a median of roughly 140,000.

Germline V gene data show CDR1 as MRHNA and CDR2 as SNTAGT. This CDR3 contains 15 residues. Trimming removed 4 bases from V and 2 bases from J; junction bases left unmatched: 1. Assay: immunoSEQ multiplex PCR; the TCRdb copy retains only in-frame clones and omits some. The sample yields under 35,000 clones, approximately 86% seen once. Between 1 and 8 samples, pretreatment and on-treatment, were given by each patient. The source was PBMCs, collected around atezolizumab (anti-PD-L1) treatment. The chain combines TRBV6-4 with TRBJ2-1, with 11 bases matching TRBD1. This clonotype originated in a man between 50 and 59 years old with urothelial cancer. Written as DNA, the CDR3 is TGTGCCAGCAGTGCGGGACAGGGGGCCTACAATGAGCAGTTCTTC. Translating gives CASSAGQGAYNEQFF.